The 10 T cell receptor beta chains listed next were all sequenced from one sample in a study of CD8 T cells in Susac syndrome. Random hexamers primed reverse transcription of about 0.45 to 1 ug RNA. A single record per CDR3 protein comes from TCRdb applying MiXCR to the immunoSEQ multiplex PCR reads. The data hold around 280,000 distinct CDR3 sequences, with about 91% observed a single time. Material for sequencing was CD4+ T cells from PBMCs. These receptors were obtained from a human donor with multiple sclerosis.

The CDR3 bases are TGTGCCAGCATCAACCCTTTTATCACCTACGAGCAGTACTTC. This encodes CASINPFITYEQYF. V gene TRBV2 combines with J gene TRBJ2-7; no clear D gene. Germline loops: CDR1 SNHLY, CDR2 FYNNEI. V lost 7 bases and J 2 bases, leaving 15 bases between the germline ends. This CDR3 has 14 residues.

The rearrangement links TRBV29-1 to TRBJ1-1; a possible D gene is TRBD1 (6 bases). V gave up 3 bases and J gave up 0 bases, with 8 bases separating them. Germline V gene lookup returns CDR1 SQVTM and CDR2 ANQGSEA. The CDR3 consists of 13 residues. The CDR3 DNA follows: TGCAGCGTTGAGGGGGCTATGAACACTGAAGCTTTCTTT. Protein: CSVEGAMNTEAFF. Filled out from reference TRBV29-1 and TRBJ1-1, the complete variable domain reads SAVISQKPSRDICQRGTSLTIQCQVDSQVTMMFWYRQQPGQSLTLIATANQGSEATYESGFVIDKFPISRPNLTFSTLTVSNMSPEDSSIYLCSVEGAMNTEAFFGQGTRLTVV.

CDR3 DNA sequence: TGCGCCAGCAGAGTCATCGATGGGCCGGACACAAATCAGCCCCAGCATTTT. Translated, it gives CASRVIDGPDTNQPQHF. V gene TRBV23-1 combines with J gene TRBJ1-5, with D possibly TRBD1 on 5 matching bases. TRBV23-1 is noted as an ORF with a role that remains uncertain. The CDR3 consists of 17 residues. Trimming removed 6 bases from V and 4 bases from J, with 22 bases in between.

The chain recombines TRBV29-1 with TRBJ2-2; the match to TRBD2 covers 10 bases. Germline assignment: CDR1 SQVTM and CDR2 ANQGSEA. The CDR3 is made up of 14 amino acids. Germline trimming cut 4 bases from V and 6 bases from J; bases unmatched to any gene: 5. In DNA, the CDR3 is TGCAGCGTTGTAAGCGGGAGGGCCGCCGGGGAGCTGTTTTTT. It yields the protein CSVVSGRAAGELFF.

In DNA form, the CDR3 reads TGTGCCAGCAGCACCCGGACCTCCCGAGACACCATATATTTT. This encodes CASSTRTSRDTIYF. The rearrangement uses TRBV21-1 and TRBJ1-3. TRBV21-1 is designated a pseudogene. CDR3 length equals 14 residues.

The chain is built from TRBV3-1 and TRBJ2-7; D uncertain. V was trimmed by 1 base and J by 3 bases, leaving 7 bases between them. CDR1 is LGHDT, CDR2 YNNKEL, per germline (reference sequence). This CDR3 is 13 amino acids long. The CDR3 coding sequence is TGTGCCAGCAGCCAAGTGTTAGGCTACGAGCAGTACTTC. Protein sequence: CASSQVLGYEQYF.

This chain links TRBV30 with TRBJ2-5; D is perhaps TRBD2 (6 bases). Deletions cut 3 bases from V and 4 bases from J, with 12 bases between. Germline CDR1 and CDR2: GTSNPN and SVGIG (reference sequence). The CDR3 has 13 residues. This chain's CDR3 is CAWRVGGTETQYF. CDR3 in DNA: TGTGCCTGGAGGGTCGGGGGAACAGAGACCCAGTACTTC.

V usage is TRBV6-1 and J usage is TRBJ1-5; 7 bases agree with TRBD1. Germline trimming cut 7 bases from V and 6 bases from J; bases unmatched to any gene: 6. The germline gives CDR1 MNHNS, CDR2 SASEGT. The CDR3 length is 13 residues. The CDR3, as DNA: TGTGCCAGCACGGTACACAGGGGTCAGCCCCAGCATTTT. The encoded protein is CASTVHRGQPQHF.

This clonotype was observed a single time. The chain joins TRBV20-1 to TRBJ2-1; 9 bases align to TRBD1. The germline gives CDR1 DFQATT, CDR2 SNEGSKA (reference sequence). The CDR3 loop spans 17 amino acids. The V and J ends lost 6 bases and 9 bases, in that order; junction bases with no gene match: 21. The DNA of the CDR3 is TGCAGTGCCGGGGCTGAGGGGTACAGGGGGCTTCGGAGTGAGCAGTTCTTC. Its protein is CSAGAEGYRGLRSEQFF.

The chain couples TRBV7-2 to TRBJ2-5; 7 bases line up with TRBD1. With 5 bases clipped from V and 2 bases from J, the junction kept 11 bases outside the gene matches. Germline V gene lookup returns CDR1 SGHTA and CDR2 FQGNSA. The CDR3 is made up of 16 amino acids. The CDR3, as DNA: TGTGCCAGCAGCCCCCTTCTACCGGGACAGCAAGAGACCCAGTACTTC. It encodes CASSPLLPGQQETQYF.